This T cell receptor (beta chain) was observed in a study of blood T cell repertoires in COVID-19. J gave up 2 bases and V 4 bases, and 4 bases lay outside the gene matches. The CDR3 contains 15 residues. Per germline, CDR1 SGHRS and CDR2 YFSETQ. Authors' data handling: From reference gene primer amplification, estimates of nucleated cell counts were derived. Sequencing was performed with immunoSEQ multiplex PCR; in TCRdb, only in-frame clones are kept and a portion is missing. V, J and clone size are taken as reported in that table, and D and trimming were inferred from the DNA itself. This repertoire shows about 230,000 clones, around 89% found once; its top ten account for 2% to 3%. The study recruited people aged about 18 to 89 years across 24 US areas. Participants had their cohort set by participant-reported clinical history.

The sequencing sample was made of PBMCs or T cells enriched from blood (not recorded which). V gene TRBV5-1 combines with J gene TRBJ2-5, with 11 bases lining up with TRBD2. The TCR comes from a woman in her thirties or forties with acute COVID-19. CDR3 sequence reads: CASSPGLAAQETQYF. Here the CDR3 DNA reads TGCGCCAGCAGCCCGGGACTAGCGGCACAAGAGACCCAGTACTTC.